This T cell receptor (beta chain) was recovered during a study of shared clonotypes between healthy human individuals. This clone was seen a few times. CDR3 length equals 13 residues. The V gene lost 2 bases and the J gene lost 7 bases, with 8 bases spanning the gap. CDR1 is SGHDN and CDR2 is FVKESK in the germline V gene. Naive CD8 cells lacked CD45RO, underwent positive selection for CCR7 and left out terminally differentiated effector memory CD45RA+ cells. Each subset's genomic DNA was shared equally among a number of immunoSEQ plates. Sorted-subset replicate PCR reactions contained roughly 200 ng DNA, corresponding to approximately 30,000 T cell genomes. Repertoires were generated with immunoSEQ multiplex PCR, while TCRdb's copy carries only in-frame clones and drops some. The data hold roughly 2.1 million clones, with about 92% observed a single time.

The sequence was collected from a man younger than 35 in good health. Some clones in this sample may be carry-over from other donors' samples. Source material: naive CD8+ T cells from PBMCs. This chain uses TRBV14 with TRBJ2-2; D is undetermined. The CDR3: CASSQPLLGELFF. The CDR3 coding sequence is TGTGCCAGCAGCCAACCGTTACTCGGGGAGCTGTTTTTT.